The T cell receptor (beta chain) described here comes from a study of blood T cell repertoires in COVID-19. Overall study context: The samples span acute and convalescent COVID-19 from the United States, Italy and Spain. T cells, B-cell-depleted T cells, or PBMCs provided the cDNA or gDNA that served as material.

Germline V gene lookup returns CDR1 SGHKS and CDR2 YYEKEE (reference sequence). With 0 bases removed from V and 1 base from J, the gap between germline ends came to 11 bases. This CDR3 is 16 amino acids long. As processed by the authors: Using reference gene primer amplification, nucleated cell counts were estimated. Assay used: immunoSEQ multiplex PCR; TCRdb lists only in-frame clones, some missing. V, J and clone size reflect that table, while D and trimming were determined from the DNA. The sample has approximately 300,000 clones, approximately 88% seen once; the top ten hold around 4%. The rearrangement uses TRBV5-5 and TRBJ1-5; D possibly corresponds to TRBD1 (5 bases). The sequenced sample was peripheral blood. This clonotype was obtained from a woman aged 50 to 60 with active or convalescent COVID-19. The CDR3 region has the DNA TGTGCCAGCAGCTTGGCGGGGGTTGGAAGCAATCAGCCCCAGCATTTT. This codes for CASSLAGVGSNQPQHF. Full variable domain (missing parts from reference TRBV5-5 and TRBJ1-5): DAGVTQSPTHLIKTRGQQVTLRCSPISGHKSVSWYQQVLGQGPQFIFQYYEKEERGRGNFPDRFSARQFPNYSSELNVNALLLGDSALYLCASSLAGVGSNQPQHFGDGTRLSIL.